This TCR beta chain came from a study of T cell responses to AZD1222 COVID-19 vaccine. From germline, CDR1 is LNHDA and CDR2 SQIVND (reference sequence). The length of the CDR3 is 13 residues. TCRdb's copy holds only in-frame clones and misses some; the assay was immunoSEQ multiplex PCR. Found here are around 200,000 clones, about 93% of them singletons; the top ten hold around 0.97%. The sequenced sample was peripheral blood, obtained 28 days after the second dose of the MenACWY control vaccine. This sequence joins TRBV19 and TRBJ1-5; D not certain. This receptor was obtained from an adult who received the MenACWY meningococcal vaccine as a control. In DNA, the CDR3 is TGTGCTTCAACCGATATTAGCAATCAGCCCCAGCATTTT. The encoded protein is CASTDISNQPQHF. Together with reference TRBV19 and TRBJ1-5, the CDR3 gives the full variable domain: DGGITQSPKYLFRKEGQNVTLSCEQNLNHDAMYWYRQDPGQGLRLIYYSQIVNDFQKGDIAEGYSVSREKKESFPLTVTSAQKNPTAFYLCASTDISNQPQHFGDGTRLSIL.